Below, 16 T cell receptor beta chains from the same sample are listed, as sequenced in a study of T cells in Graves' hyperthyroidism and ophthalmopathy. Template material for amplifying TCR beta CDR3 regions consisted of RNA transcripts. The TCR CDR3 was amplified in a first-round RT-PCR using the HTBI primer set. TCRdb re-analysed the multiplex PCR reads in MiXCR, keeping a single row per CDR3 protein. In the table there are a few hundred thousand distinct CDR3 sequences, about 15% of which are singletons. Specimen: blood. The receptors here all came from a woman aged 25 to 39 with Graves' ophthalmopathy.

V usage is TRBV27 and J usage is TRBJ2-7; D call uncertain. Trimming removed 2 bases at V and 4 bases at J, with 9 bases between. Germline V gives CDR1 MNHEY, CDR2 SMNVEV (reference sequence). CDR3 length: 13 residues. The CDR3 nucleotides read TGTGCCAGCAGTTTAAATGACGGTTACGAGCAGTACTTC. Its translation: CASSLNDGYEQYF.

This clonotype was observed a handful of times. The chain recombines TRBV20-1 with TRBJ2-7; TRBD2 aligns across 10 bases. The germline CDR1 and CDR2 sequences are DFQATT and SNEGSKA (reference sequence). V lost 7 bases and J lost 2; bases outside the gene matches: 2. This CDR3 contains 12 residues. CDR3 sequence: CSGTSGTYEQYF. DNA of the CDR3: TGCAGTGGGACTAGCGGTACCTACGAGCAGTACTTC.

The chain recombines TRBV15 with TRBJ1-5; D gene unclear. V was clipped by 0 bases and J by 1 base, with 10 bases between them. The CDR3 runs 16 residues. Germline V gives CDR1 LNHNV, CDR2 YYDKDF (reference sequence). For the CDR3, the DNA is TGTGCCACCAGCAGAGATAGGAGTATAAGCAATCAGCCCCAGCATTTT. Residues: CATSRDRSISNQPQHF. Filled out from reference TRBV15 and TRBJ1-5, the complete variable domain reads DAMVIQNPRYQVTQFGKPVTLSCSQTLNHNVMYWYQQKSSQAPKLLFHYYDKDFNNEADTPDNFQSRRPNTSFCFLDIRSPGLGDTAMYLCATSRDRSISNQPQHFGDGTRLSIL.

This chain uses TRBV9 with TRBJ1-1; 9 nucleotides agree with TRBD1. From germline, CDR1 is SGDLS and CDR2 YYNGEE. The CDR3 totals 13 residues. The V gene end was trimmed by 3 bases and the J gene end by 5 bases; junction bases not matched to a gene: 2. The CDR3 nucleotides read TGTGCCAGCAGCGAAGGGACAGGGACTGAAGCTTTCTTT. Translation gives CASSEGTGTEAFF. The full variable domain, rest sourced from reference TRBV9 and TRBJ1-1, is DSGVTQTPKHLITATGQRVTLRCSPRSGDLSVYWYQQSLDQGLQFLIQYYNGEERAKGNILERFSAQQFPDLHSELNLSSLELGDSALYFCASSEGTGTEAFFGQGTRLTVV.

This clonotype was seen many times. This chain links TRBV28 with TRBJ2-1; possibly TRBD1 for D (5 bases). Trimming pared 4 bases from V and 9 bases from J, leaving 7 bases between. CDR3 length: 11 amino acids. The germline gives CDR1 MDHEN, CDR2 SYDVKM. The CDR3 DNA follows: TGTGCCAGCAGTTCGACAGTTGAGCAGTTCTTC. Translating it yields CASSSTVEQFF.

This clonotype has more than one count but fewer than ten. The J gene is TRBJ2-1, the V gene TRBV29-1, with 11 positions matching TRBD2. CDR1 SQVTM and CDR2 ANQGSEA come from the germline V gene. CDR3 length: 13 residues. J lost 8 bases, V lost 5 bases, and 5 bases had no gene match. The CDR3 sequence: CSVSSGRLYEQFF. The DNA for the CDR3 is TGCAGCGTTTCTAGCGGGAGGTTATATGAGCAGTTCTTC.

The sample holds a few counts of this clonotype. As DNA, the CDR3 is TGTGCCAGCAGCTTAGGGCGAGAGTGGGCGGGAGGTGAGCAGTTCTTC. It is translated as CASSLGREWAGGEQFF. V is TRBV7-9 and J is TRBJ2-1; 8 bases are a match to TRBD2. J was trimmed by 9 bases and V by 1 base; bases with no gene match: 11. This CDR3 has 16 amino acids. The germline V gene has CDR1 SEHNR and CDR2 FQNEAQ (reference sequence). The entire variable domain, with the rest obtained from reference TRBV7-9 and TRBJ2-1, is as follows: DTGVSQNPRHKITKRGQNVTFRCDPISEHNRLYWYRQTLGQGPEFLTYFQNEAQLEKSRLLSDRFSAERPKGSFSTLEIQRTEQGDSAMYLCASSLGREWAGGEQFFGPGTRLTVL.

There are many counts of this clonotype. This CDR3 reads CASSTKDPRYSGMAEQFF. In nucleotides, the CDR3 is TGTGCCAGCAGCACAAAAGACCCCCGGTATAGCGGGATGGCTGAGCAGTTCTTC. The rearrangement links TRBV27 to TRBJ2-1, with TRBD2 identical over 8 bases. The CDR3 is 18 residues long. V lost 6 bases and J lost 9; bases outside the gene matches: 22. Looked up from germline, CDR1 is MNHEY and CDR2 is SMNVEV (reference sequence).

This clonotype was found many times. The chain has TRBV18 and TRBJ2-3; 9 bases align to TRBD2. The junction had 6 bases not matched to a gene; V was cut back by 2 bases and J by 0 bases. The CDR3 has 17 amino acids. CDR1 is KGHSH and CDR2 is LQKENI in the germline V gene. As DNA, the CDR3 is TGTGCCAGCTCACCAGGCCCGACTAGCGGCAGCACAGATACGCAGTATTTT. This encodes CASSPGPTSGSTDTQYF.

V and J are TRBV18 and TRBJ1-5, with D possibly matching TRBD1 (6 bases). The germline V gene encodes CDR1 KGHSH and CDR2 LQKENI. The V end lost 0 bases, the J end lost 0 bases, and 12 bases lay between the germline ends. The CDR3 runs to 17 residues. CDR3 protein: CASSPPFGTNSNQPQHF. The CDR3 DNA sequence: TGTGCCAGCTCACCACCGTTTGGGACAAATAGCAATCAGCCCCAGCATTTT.

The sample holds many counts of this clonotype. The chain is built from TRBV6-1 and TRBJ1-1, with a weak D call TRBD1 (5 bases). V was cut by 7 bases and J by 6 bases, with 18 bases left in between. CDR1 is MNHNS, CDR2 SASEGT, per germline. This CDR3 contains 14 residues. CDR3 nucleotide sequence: TGTGCCAGCACTAAACAGGCGTCTATCCCTGAAGCTTTCTTT. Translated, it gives CASTKQASIPEAFF.

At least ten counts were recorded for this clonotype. Here the CDR3 reads CASSQDYGDYEQYF. The CDR3 bases are TGTGCCAGCAGCCAAGATTACGGCGACTACGAGCAGTACTTC. V gene TRBV3-1 combines with J gene TRBJ2-7; D not certain. The V end lost 0 bases, the J end lost 3 bases, and 9 bases lay between the germline ends. Germline CDR1 reads LGHDT; CDR2 reads YNNKEL (reference sequence). This CDR3 has 14 residues.

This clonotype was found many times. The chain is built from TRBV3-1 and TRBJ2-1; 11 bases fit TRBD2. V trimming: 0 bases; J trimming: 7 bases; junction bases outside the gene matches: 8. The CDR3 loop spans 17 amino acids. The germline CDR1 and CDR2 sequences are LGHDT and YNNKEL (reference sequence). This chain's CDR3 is CASSQEILAGGGNEQFF. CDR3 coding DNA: TGTGCCAGCAGCCAAGAAATCCTAGCGGGAGGTGGGAATGAGCAGTTCTTC.

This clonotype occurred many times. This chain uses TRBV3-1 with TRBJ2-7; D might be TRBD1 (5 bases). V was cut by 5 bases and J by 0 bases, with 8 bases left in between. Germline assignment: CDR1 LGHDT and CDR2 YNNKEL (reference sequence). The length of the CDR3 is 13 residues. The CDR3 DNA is TGTGCCAGCAGCTTACAGGCCTCCTACGAGCAGTACTTC. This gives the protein CASSLQASYEQYF.

The CDR3 nucleotides read TGTGCCAGCAGCACCGGACTAGCGGGAAGTTCGGATACGCAGTATTTT. It specifies CASSTGLAGSSDTQYF. V usage is TRBV9 and J usage is TRBJ2-3; the match to TRBD2 covers 12 bases. The V gene end was trimmed by 4 bases and the J gene end by 6 bases; junction bases not matched to a gene: 9. The CDR3 consists of 16 residues. Germline lookup yields CDR1 SGDLS and CDR2 YYNGEE.

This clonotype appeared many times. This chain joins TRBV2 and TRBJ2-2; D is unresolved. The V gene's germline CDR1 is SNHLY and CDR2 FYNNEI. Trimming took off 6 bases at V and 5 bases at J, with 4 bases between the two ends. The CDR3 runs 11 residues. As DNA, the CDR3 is TGTGCCAGCAGGAGGACCGGGGAGCTGTTTTTT. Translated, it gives CASRRTGELFF.